These T cell receptor beta chains were read from a single sample in a study of T-cell reconstitution after alpha-beta-depleted transplantation in children. TCRdb reprocessed the PCR reads via MiXCR and lists one record per CDR3 protein. The data show about 350,000 distinct CDR3 sequences, about 17% seen once. The sequencing here drew on PBMCs, mostly from graft donor cells, taken 360 days after TCRalphabeta/CD19-depleted stem cell transplant. Receptor source: a male patient aged 2 to 10 who had a stem cell transplant for acute lymphoblastic leukemia, so the T cells may come from the graft donor. Each CDR3 is given with its conserved first and last residue. The D gene is left open where the match is weak. Only part of the rows carry a size: once, few, many, or a class if the clone is expanded.

clone_size | d_call | j_call | v_call | cdr3_nt | cdr3_aa
. | . | TRBJ2-5 | TRBV9 | TGTGCCAGCAGCGTAGATGGCGGGATCCAAGAGACCCAGTACTTC | CASSVDGGIQETQYF
many | . | TRBJ1-2 | TRBV12-3/TRBV12-4 | TGTGCCAGCAGTTTAACAGGATATGGCTACACCTTC | CASSLTGYGYTF
few | . | TRBJ1-2 | TRBV4-1 | TGCGCCAGCAGCCAAGAGTCACAAGGGTATGGCTACACCTTC | CASSQESQGYGYTF
few | . | TRBJ2-4 | TRBV4-1 | TGCGCCAGCAGCCAAGAGGGTCCGGCCAAAAACATTCAGTACTTC | CASSQEGPAKNIQYF
few | TRBD1 | TRBJ1-4 | TRBV25-1 | TGTGCCAGCAGTGAGCCAAACAGGGGCGTAGCTAATGAAAAACTGTTTTTT | CASSEPNRGVANEKLFF
few | TRBD2 | TRBJ2-7 | TRBV4-3 | TGCGCCAGCAGCCAAGGTGCAATAGCGGGATCCCCCTACGAGCAGTACTTC | CASSQGAIAGSPYEQYF
many | TRBD2 | TRBJ2-1 | TRBV28 | TGTGCCAGCAAAACTAGCGGGCTTATCTCCTACAATGAGCAGTTCTTC | CASKTSGLISYNEQFF
many | . | TRBJ2-7 | TRBV10-2 | TGCGCCAGCAGTGAGGCAGGGGTTATCGGCCACGAGCAGTACTTC | CASSEAGVIGHEQYF
few | TRBD1 | TRBJ2-7 | TRBV28 | TGTGCCAGCAGCCCCGGGACAGCTAGCTCCTACGAGCAGTACTTC | CASSPGTASSYEQYF
. | TRBD1 | TRBJ2-7 | TRBV9 | TGTGCCAGCAGCACGCAGGGACAGGGGTATTACGAGCAGTACTTC | CASSTQGQGYYEQYF
. | TRBD2 | TRBJ2-2 | TRBV4-2 | TGTGCCAGCAGCCAAGATTGGGGGCCAACTAGCGGGCTTAACACCGGGGAGCTGTTTTTT | CASSQDWGPTSGLNTGELFF
once | TRBD1 | TRBJ2-3 | TRBV19 | TGTGCCAGTTCTTCGCCGGACAGGGGGACCACAGATACGCAGTATTTT | CASSSPDRGTTDTQYF
many | . | TRBJ2-4 | TRBV2 | TGTGCCAGCAAGGGGGACAATAAAAACATTCAGTACTTC | CASKGDNKNIQYF
. | . | TRBJ2-5 | TRBV7-8 | TGTGCCGCCAGACAGGACGAGGGGGAAGAGACCCAGTACTTC | CAARQDEGEETQYF
few | . | TRBJ2-7 | TRBV18 | TGTGCCAGCTCTCGCCGACAGGCACCCACCTACGAGCAGTACTTC | CASSRRQAPTYEQYF
. | TRBD1 | TRBJ1-1 | TRBV12-3/TRBV12-4 | TGTGCCAGCAGTCCACAGGGGGTTGAAGCTTTCTTT | CASSPQGVEAFF
once | TRBD2 | TRBJ2-1 | TRBV4-2 | TGTGCCAGCAGCCGATCTAGCGGGGGGGTTCCGTCTGGCTACAATGAGCAGTTCTTC | CASSRSSGGVPSGYNEQFF
few | . | TRBJ2-7 | TRBV4-2 | TGTGCCAGCAGCCAAGAACTAGTCCCCTACGAGCAGTACTTC | CASSQELVPYEQYF
. | . | TRBJ2-6 | TRBV7-9 | TGTGCCAGCATCACGGACAGCACCTACTCTGGGGCCAACGTCCTGACTTTC | CASITDSTYSGANVLTF
. | . | TRBJ2-1 | TRBV29-1 | TGCAGCGTTGGGCTAGTAGTCTACAATGAGCAGTTCTTC | CSVGLVVYNEQFF
. | . | TRBJ2-1 | TRBV28 | TGTGCCAGCGGGACCTGGTTGCAAGGACGAGAGCAGTTCTTC | CASGTWLQGREQFF
. | . | TRBJ1-5 | TRBV20-1 | TGCAGTGCTAGAGGGGTCGGGTACGATCAGCCCCAGCATTTT | CSARGVGYDQPQHF
. | TRBD1 | TRBJ2-5 | TRBV20-1 | TGCAGTGCACTTCCCGGGACAGGCCCAGAAGAGACCCAGTACTTC | CSALPGTGPEETQYF
many | . | TRBJ1-5 | TRBV28 | TGTGCCAGCAGTTTCGGGAAGAACCAGCCCCAGCATTTT | CASSFGKNQPQHF
. | TRBD1 | TRBJ2-1 | TRBV28 | TGTGCCAGCAGAACCGGGACAGATTACAATGAGCAGTTCTTC | CASRTGTDYNEQFF
. | . | TRBJ2-5 | TRBV15 | TGTGCCACCAGCAGAGAACCGGGCCCCGAGGAGACCCAGTACTTC | CATSREPGPEETQYF
few | . | TRBJ2-1 | TRBV3-1 | TGTGCCAGCAGCCACAGCCGGACTTACGAGACAGCCCGACCATACAATGAGCAGTTCTTC | CASSHSRTYETARPYNEQFF
few | TRBD2 | TRBJ2-5 | TRBV18 | TGTGCCAGCTCACCCGGGAGGGTTCAAGAGACCCAGTACTTC | CASSPGRVQETQYF
few | . | TRBJ2-2 | TRBV20-1 | TGCTGTAGCGGAACGAACACCGGGGAGCTGTTTTTT | CCSGTNTGELFF
. | . | TRBJ2-2 | TRBV7-9 | TGTGCCAGCAGCTCGTCCCCCCTCGGGGAGCTGTTTTTT | CASSSSPLGELFF
. | . | TRBJ2-7 | TRBV7-8 | TGTGCCAGCAGCTTTAGGCAGCGCTTCTCCTACGAGCAGTACTTC | CASSFRQRFSYEQYF
few | . | TRBJ2-7 | TRBV27 | TGTGCCAGCAGTGAGAGGGAGGCCCCCTACGAGCAGTACTTC | CASSEREAPYEQYF
. | TRBD1 | TRBJ2-5 | TRBV20-1 | TGCAGTGCTAGAGGGGACAGGGGGAAGAACCAAGAGACCCAGTACTTC | CSARGDRGKNQETQYF
. | TRBD2 | TRBJ2-1 | TRBV4-1 | TGCGCCAGCAGCCGAGATGATAGCGGGGTATCCTACAATGAGCAGTTCTTC | CASSRDDSGVSYNEQFF
few | TRBD2 | TRBJ2-3 | TRBV11-2 | TGTGCCAGCAGCTTCAGGGCGGCTAGCGGGAGGAGCACAGATACGCAGTATTTT | CASSFRAASGRSTDTQYF
many | TRBD2 | TRBJ2-2 | TRBV15 | TGTGCCACCAGCAGAACCCGTAACCCTAGCGGAGACAACACCGGGGAGCTGTTTTTT | CATSRTRNPSGDNTGELFF
few | . | TRBJ2-7 | TRBV2 | TGTGCCAGTTCGACAGGATCCTATTACGAGCAGTACTTC | CASSTGSYYEQYF
few | . | TRBJ2-5 | TRBV15 | TGTGCCACCAGCAGTAGAAAAGGTGGGACCCAGTACTTC | CATSSRKGGTQYF
. | TRBD2 | TRBJ2-2 | TRBV7-8 | TGTGCCAGCAGCTACCTACGGACTAGGAGGATTGCCGGGGAGCTGTTTTTT | CASSYLRTRRIAGELFF
many | . | TRBJ2-3 | TRBV7-3 | TGTGCCAGCAGCCCGAGCGGGAGCACAGATACGCAGTATTTT | CASSPSGSTDTQYF
. | TRBD2 | TRBJ2-1 | TRBV4-1 | TGCGCCAGCAGCCAACTTCTAGCGGGAGGGCCCAACTCCTACAATGAGCAGTTCTTC | CASSQLLAGGPNSYNEQFF
few | . | TRBJ1-5 | TRBV30 | TGTGCCTGGAGTGCACAGACCAATCAGCCCCAGCATTTT | CAWSAQTNQPQHF
many | . | TRBJ1-2 | TRBV9 | TGTGCCAGCAGTGGATACGGGGGCGCGGGAGGCTACACCTTC | CASSGYGGAGGYTF
. | . | TRBJ2-7 | TRBV25-1 | TGTGCCAGCAGGACAAGCGGAGGGATCTACGAGCAGTACTTC | CASRTSGGIYEQYF
few | TRBD1 | TRBJ1-6 | TRBV27 | TGTGCCAGCAATCCCGGGACAGGGGGCAATTCACCCCTCCACTTT | CASNPGTGGNSPLHF
. | . | TRBJ2-5 | TRBV20-1 | TGCAGTGCTAGGTCTGGCGGAGGAGGGGAGACCCAGTACTTC | CSARSGGGGETQYF
few | TRBD2 | TRBJ2-3 | TRBV25-1 | TGTGCCAGCAGTGAATGGGGTAGCGGGGACCTGGATACGCAGTATTTT | CASSEWGSGDLDTQYF
many | TRBD1 | TRBJ2-7 | TRBV5-1 | TGCGCCAGCAGCTTGGGGGTAGGGACAGGGACCTACGAGCAGTACTTC | CASSLGVGTGTYEQYF
few | . | TRBJ2-2 | TRBV5-4 | TGTGCCAGCAGCTTGGGGGGAAGTCCCGGGGAGCTGTTTTTT | CASSLGGSPGELFF
few | . | TRBJ1-1 | TRBV5-1 | TGCGCCAGCAGCTTGGCTATTCGGGGGGGCGATGGGAACACTGAAGCTTTCTTT | CASSLAIRGGDGNTEAFF
few | TRBD2 | TRBJ2-2 | TRBV7-7 | TGTGCTAGCAGCTCGATAGCGGGAGCAAACACCGGGGAGCTGTTTTTT | CASSSIAGANTGELFF
. | . | TRBJ2-2 | TRBV29-1 | TGCAGCGGACGGGAAAGGGGCACCGGGGAGCTGTTTTTT | CSGRERGTGELFF